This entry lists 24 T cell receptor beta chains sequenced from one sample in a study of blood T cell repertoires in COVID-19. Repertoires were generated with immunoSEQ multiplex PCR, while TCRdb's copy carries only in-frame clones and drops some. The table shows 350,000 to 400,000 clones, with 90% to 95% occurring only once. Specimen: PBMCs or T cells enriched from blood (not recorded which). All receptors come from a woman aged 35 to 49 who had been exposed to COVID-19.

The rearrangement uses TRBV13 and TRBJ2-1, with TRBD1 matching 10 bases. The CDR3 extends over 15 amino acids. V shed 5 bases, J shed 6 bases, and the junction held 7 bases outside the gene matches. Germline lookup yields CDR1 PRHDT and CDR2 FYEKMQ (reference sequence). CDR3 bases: TGTGCCAGCAGCCCCGGACAGGGGGTAGGCAATGAGCAGTTCTTC. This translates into CASSPGQGVGNEQFF. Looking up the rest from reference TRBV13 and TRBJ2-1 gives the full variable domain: AAGVIQSPRHLIKEKRETATLKCYPIPRHDTVYWYQQGPGQDPQFLISFYEKMQSDKGSIPDRFSAQQFSDYHSELNMSSLELGDSALYFCASSPGQGVGNEQFFGPGTRLTVL.

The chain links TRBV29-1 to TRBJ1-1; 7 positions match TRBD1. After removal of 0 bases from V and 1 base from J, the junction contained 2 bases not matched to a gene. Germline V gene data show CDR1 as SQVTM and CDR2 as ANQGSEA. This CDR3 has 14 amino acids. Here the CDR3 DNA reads TGCAGCGTTGAAGAGAAGGGGGCGAACACTGAAGCTTTCTTT. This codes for CSVEEKGANTEAFF.

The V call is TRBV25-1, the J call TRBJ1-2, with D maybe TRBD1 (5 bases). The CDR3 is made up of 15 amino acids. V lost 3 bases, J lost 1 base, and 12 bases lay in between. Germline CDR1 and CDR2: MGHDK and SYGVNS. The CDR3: CASSDSYRSNYGYTF. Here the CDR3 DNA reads TGTGCCAGCAGTGACTCATACAGGAGTAACTATGGCTACACCTTC.

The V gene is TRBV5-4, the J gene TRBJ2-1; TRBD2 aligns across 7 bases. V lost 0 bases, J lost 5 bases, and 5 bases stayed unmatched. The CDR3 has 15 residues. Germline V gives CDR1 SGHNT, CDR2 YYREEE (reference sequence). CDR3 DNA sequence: TGTGCCAGCAGCTTGGTTCTAGCGGCCAACAATGAGCAGTTCTTC. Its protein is CASSLVLAANNEQFF.

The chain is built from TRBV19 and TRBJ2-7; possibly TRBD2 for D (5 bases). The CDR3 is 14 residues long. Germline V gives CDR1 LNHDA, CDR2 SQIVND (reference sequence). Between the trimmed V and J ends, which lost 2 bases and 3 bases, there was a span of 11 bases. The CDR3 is CASSIRGPDYEQYF. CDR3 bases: TGTGCCAGTAGTATACGCGGGCCCGACTACGAGCAGTACTTC.

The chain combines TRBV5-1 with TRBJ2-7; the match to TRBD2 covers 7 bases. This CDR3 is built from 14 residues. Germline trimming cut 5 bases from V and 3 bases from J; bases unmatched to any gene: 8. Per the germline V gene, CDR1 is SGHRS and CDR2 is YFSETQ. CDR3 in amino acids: CASSPGTTLYEQYF. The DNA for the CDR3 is TGCGCCAGCAGTCCCGGGACTACCCTCTACGAGCAGTACTTC.

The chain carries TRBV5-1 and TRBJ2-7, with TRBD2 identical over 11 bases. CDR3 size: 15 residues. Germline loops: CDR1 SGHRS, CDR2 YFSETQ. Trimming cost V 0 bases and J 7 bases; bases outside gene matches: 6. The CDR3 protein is CASSLGLAGGWEQYF. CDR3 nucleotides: TGCGCCAGCAGCTTGGGGCTAGCGGGAGGATGGGAGCAGTACTTC. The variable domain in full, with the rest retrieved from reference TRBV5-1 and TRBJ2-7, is KAGVTQTPRYLIKTRGQQVTLSCSPISGHRSVSWYQQTPGQGLQFLFEYFSETQRNKGNFPGRFSGRQFSNSRSEMNVSTLELGDSALYLCASSLGLAGGWEQYFGPGTRLTVT.

In DNA form, the CDR3 reads TGTGCCAGCAGCCAAGATGGAGCGGGAGGAACAGATACGCAGTATTTT. This gives the protein CASSQDGAGGTDTQYF. This chain links TRBV3-1 (or the pseudogene TRBV3-2) with TRBJ2-3; 9 bases are a match to TRBD2. V lost 0 bases, J lost 3 bases, and 4 bases stayed unmatched. Looked up from germline, CDR1 is LGHDT and CDR2 is YNNKEL (reference sequence). The CDR3 has 16 residues.

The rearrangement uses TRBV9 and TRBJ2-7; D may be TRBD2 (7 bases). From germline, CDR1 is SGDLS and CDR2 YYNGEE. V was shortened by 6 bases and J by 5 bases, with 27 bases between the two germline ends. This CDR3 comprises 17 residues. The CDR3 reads CASTPGRGGPAEHEQYF. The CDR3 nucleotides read TGTGCCAGCACCCCGGGGAGGGGGGGGCCCGCCGAGCACGAGCAGTACTTC.

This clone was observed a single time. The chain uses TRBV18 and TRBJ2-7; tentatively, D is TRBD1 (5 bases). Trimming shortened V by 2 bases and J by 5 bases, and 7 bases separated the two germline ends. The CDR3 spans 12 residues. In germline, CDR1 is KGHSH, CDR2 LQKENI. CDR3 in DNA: TGTGCCAGCTCACCAGACAGAAACGAGCAGTACTTC. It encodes CASSPDRNEQYF.

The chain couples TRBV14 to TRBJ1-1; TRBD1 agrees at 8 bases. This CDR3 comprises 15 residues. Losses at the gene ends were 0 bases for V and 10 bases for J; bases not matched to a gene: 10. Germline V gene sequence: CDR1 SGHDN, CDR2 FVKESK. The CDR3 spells CASSQENMDRAVAFF. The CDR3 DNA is TGTGCCAGCAGCCAAGAAAACATGGACAGGGCAGTAGCTTTCTTT.

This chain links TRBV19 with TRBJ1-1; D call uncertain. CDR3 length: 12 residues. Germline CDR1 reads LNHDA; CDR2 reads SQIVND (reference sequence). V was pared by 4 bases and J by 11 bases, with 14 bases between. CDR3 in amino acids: CASSTGEFGAFF. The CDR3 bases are TGTGCCAGTAGTACTGGAGAGTTCGGGGCTTTCTTT.

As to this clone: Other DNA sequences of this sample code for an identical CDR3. CDR3 loop: CASSQGGSGNQPQHF. CDR3 sequence (DNA): TGTGCCAGCAGCCAAGGCGGCAGCGGCAATCAGCCCCAGCATTTT. The rearrangement links TRBV3-1 (or the pseudogene TRBV3-2) to TRBJ1-5; D gene uncertain. The CDR3 is 15 amino acids. Trimming stripped 1 base from V and 2 bases from J, with 9 bases between. Germline CDR1 is LGHDT and CDR2 is YNNKEL (reference sequence).

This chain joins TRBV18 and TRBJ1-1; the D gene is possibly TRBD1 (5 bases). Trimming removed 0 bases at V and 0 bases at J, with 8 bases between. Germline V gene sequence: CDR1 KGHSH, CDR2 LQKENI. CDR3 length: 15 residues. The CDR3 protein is CASSPPSRVNTEAFF. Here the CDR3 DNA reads TGTGCCAGCTCACCACCGAGCAGGGTGAACACTGAAGCTTTCTTT. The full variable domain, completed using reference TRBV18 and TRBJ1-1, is NAGVMQNPRHLVRRRGQEARLRCSPMKGHSHVYWYRQLPEEGLKFMVYLQKENIIDESGMPKERFSAEFPKEGPSILRIQQVVRGDSAAYFCASSPPSRVNTEAFFGQGTRLTVV.

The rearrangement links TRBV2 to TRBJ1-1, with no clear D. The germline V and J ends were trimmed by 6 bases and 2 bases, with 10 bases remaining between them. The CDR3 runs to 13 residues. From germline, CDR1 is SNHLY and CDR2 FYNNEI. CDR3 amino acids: CASRSGLNTEAFF. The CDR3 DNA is TGTGCCAGCAGAAGCGGACTAAACACTGAAGCTTTCTTT. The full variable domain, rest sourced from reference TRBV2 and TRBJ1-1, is EPEVTQTPSHQVTQMGQEVILRCVPISNHLYFYWYRQILGQKVEFLVSFYNNEISEKSEIFDDQFSVERPDGSNFTLKIRSTKLEDSAMYFCASRSGLNTEAFFGQGTRLTVV.

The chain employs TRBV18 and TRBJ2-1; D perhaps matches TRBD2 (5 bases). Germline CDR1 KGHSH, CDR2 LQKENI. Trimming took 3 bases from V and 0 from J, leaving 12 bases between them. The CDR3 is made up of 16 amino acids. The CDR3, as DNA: TGTGCCAGCTCACCCCAAACTAGTCACTCCTACAATGAGCAGTTCTTC. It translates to CASSPQTSHSYNEQFF.

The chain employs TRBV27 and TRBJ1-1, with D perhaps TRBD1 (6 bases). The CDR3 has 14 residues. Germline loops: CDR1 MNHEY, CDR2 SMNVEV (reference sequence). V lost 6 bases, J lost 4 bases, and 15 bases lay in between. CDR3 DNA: TGTGCCAGCAGGCCGACAGGAAGGACCACTGAAGCTTTCTTT. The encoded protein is CASRPTGRTTEAFF.

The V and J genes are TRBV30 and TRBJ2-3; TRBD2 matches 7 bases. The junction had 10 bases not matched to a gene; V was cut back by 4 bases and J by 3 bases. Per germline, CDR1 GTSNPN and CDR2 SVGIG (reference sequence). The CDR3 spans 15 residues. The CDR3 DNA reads TGTGCCTGGACGGTTAGCGGGTCTGCGACAGATACGCAGTATTTT. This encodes CAWTVSGSATDTQYF.

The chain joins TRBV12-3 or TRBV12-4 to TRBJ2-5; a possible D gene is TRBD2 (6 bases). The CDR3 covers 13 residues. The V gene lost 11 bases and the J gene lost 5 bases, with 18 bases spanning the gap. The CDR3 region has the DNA TGTGCCGGGGCTAGCGCCCCCCGGGAGACCCAGTACTTC. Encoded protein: CAGASAPRETQYF.

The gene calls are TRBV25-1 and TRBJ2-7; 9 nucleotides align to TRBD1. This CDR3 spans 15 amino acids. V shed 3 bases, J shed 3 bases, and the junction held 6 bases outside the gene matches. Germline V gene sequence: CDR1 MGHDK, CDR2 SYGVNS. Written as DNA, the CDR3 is TGTGCCAGCAGTGACCCTTCGACAGGGGGCTACGAGCAGTACTTC. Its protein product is CASSDPSTGGYEQYF.

The CDR3 sequence: CASSLWAGSNYGYTF. CDR3 coding DNA: TGCGCCAGCAGCTTATGGGCAGGGTCTAACTATGGCTACACCTTC. The V gene is TRBV5-1, the J gene TRBJ1-2; D may be TRBD1 (5 bases). Trimming pared 2 bases from V and 0 bases from J, leaving 11 bases between. The CDR3 covers 15 residues. Germline CDR1 is SGHRS and CDR2 is YFSETQ.

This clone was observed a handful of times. The CDR3 DNA reads as TGTGCCATCAGAAGTCTAGCGGGAGGAGACGAGCAGTACTTC. It translates to CAIRSLAGGDEQYF. This rearrangement joins TRBV10-3 to TRBJ2-7, with TRBD2 identical over 11 bases. The CDR3 consists of 14 residues. J was trimmed by 5 bases and V by 6 bases; bases with no gene match: 6. Per germline, CDR1 ENHRY and CDR2 SYGVKD.

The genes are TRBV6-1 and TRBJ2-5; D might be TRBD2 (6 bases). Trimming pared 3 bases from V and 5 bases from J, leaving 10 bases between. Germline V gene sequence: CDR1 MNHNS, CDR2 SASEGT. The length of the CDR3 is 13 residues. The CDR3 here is CASSEGGGETQYF. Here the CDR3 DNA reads TGTGCCAGCAGTGAGGGTGGGGGGGAGACCCAGTACTTC.

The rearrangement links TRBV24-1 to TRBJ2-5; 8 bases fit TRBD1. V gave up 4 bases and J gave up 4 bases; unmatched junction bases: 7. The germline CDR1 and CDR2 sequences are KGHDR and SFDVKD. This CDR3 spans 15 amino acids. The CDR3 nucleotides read TGTGCCACCAGTGACACCGGGACAGGAGGAGAGACCCAGTACTTC. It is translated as CATSDTGTGGETQYF.